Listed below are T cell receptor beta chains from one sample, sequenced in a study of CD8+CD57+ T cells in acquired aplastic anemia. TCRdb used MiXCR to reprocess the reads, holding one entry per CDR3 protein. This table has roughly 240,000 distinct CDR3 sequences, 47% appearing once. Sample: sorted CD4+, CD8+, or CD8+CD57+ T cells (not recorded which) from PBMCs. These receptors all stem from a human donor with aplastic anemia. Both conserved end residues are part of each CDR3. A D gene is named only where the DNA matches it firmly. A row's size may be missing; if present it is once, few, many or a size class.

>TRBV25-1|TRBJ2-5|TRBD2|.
CASSESAFWGGETQYF
TGTGCCAGCAGTGAATCTGCGTTCTGGGGGGGAGAGACCCAGTACTTC
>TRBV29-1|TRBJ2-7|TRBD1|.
CSVERASGQGIEQYF
TGCAGCGTTGAGCGCGCTTCGGGACAGGGAATCGAGCAGTACTTC
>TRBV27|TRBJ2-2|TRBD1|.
CASGTGGNRELFF
TGTGCCAGCGGGACAGGGGGAAACAGGGAGCTGTTTTTT
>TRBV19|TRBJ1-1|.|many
CASTPHQWNTEAFF
TGTGCCAGCACTCCCCACCAGTGGAACACTGAAGCTTTCTTT
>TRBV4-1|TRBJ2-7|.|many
CASSLDLVSSYEQYF
TGCGCCAGCAGCCTCGACTTGGTGTCCTCCTACGAGCAGTACTTC
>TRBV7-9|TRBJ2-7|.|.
CASSPQGLDEQYF
TGTGCCAGCAGCCCACAGGGCTTGGACGAGCAGTACTTC
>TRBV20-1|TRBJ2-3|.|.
CSARGASTDTQYF
TGCAGTGCTAGAGGAGCTAGCACAGATACGCAGTATTTT
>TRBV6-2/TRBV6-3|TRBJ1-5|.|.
CASSPDSEGNSNQPQHF
TGTGCCAGCAGTCCTGATTCGGAGGGGAATAGCAATCAGCCCCAGCATTTT
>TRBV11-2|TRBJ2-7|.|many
CASSWNQGYEQYF
TGTGCCAGCAGTTGGAACCAGGGCTACGAGCAGTACTTC
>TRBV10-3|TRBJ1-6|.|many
CAIRGPQGNSPLHF
TGTGCCATCAGGGGACCCCAAGGTAATTCACCCCTCCACTTT
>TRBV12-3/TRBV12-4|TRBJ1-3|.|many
CASSLGSTDTF
TGTGCCAGCAGTTTAGGGTCGACAGATACCTTT
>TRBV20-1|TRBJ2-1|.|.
CSARDQRRVGVYNEQFF
TGCAGTGCTAGGGATCAACGCAGGGTTGGGGTATACAATGAGCAGTTCTTC
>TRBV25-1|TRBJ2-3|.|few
CASSEFAGGSTDTQYF
TGTGCCAGCAGTGAATTTGCTGGGGGAAGCACAGATACGCAGTATTTT
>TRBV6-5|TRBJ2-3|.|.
CASSTWGSDTQYF
TGTGCCAGCAGCACGTGGGGGTCAGATACGCAGTATTTT
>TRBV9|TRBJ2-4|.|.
CASSVDTPLGTKNIQYF
TGTGCCAGCAGCGTAGACACTCCCTTAGGGACCAAAAACATTCAGTACTTC
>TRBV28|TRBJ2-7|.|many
CASSIRDRYYEQYF
TGTGCCAGCAGTATAAGGGACCGGTACTACGAGCAGTACTTC
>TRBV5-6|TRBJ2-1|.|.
CASSQTGWREHNEQFF
TGTGCCAGCAGCCAAACCGGGTGGCGGGAACACAATGAGCAGTTCTTC
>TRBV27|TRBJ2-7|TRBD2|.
CATRRGGSYEQYF
TGTGCCACCCGACGCGGGGGCTCCTACGAGCAGTACTTC
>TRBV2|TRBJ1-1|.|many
CASSEAGVNTEAFF
TGTGCCAGCAGTGAGGCAGGGGTGAACACTGAAGCTTTCTTT
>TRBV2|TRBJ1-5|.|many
CASSERQQDLYQPQHF
TGTGCCAGCAGTGAACGTCAGCAGGACCTATATCAGCCCCAGCATTTT
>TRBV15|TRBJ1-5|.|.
CATSQSNSNQPQHF
TGTGCCACCAGCCAGTCCAATAGCAATCAGCCCCAGCATTTT
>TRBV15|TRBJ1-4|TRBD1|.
CATSTFTGTGHEKLFF
TGTGCCACCAGCACTTTTACCGGGACAGGGCACGAAAAACTGTTTTTT
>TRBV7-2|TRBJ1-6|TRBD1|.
CASSSWTGQNSPLHF
TGTGCCAGCAGTTCTTGGACAGGCCAAAATTCACCCCTCCACTTT
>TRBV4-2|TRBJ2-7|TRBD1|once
CASGQDQTGGGYEQYF
TGTGCCAGCGGCCAAGATCAGACAGGGGGCGGATACGAGCAGTACTTC
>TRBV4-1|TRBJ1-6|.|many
CASSQERASYNSPLHF
TGCGCCAGCAGCCAAGAAAGGGCATCCTATAATTCACCCCTCCACTTT